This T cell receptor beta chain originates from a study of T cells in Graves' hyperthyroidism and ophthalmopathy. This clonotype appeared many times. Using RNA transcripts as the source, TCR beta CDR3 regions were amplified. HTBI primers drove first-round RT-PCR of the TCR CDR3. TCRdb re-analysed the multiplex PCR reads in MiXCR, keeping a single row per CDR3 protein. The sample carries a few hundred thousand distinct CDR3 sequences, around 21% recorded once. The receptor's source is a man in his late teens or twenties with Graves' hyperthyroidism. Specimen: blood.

The CDR3 region has the DNA TGTGCCAGTAGTCCGACGACGGTACAGCCCCAGCATTTT. Amino acids: CASSPTTVQPQHF. The chain uses TRBV19 and TRBJ1-5; D is unresolved. The CDR3 is made up of 13 amino acids. Trimming stripped 5 bases from V and 7 bases from J, with 12 bases between. From germline, CDR1 is LNHDA and CDR2 SQIVND (reference sequence).